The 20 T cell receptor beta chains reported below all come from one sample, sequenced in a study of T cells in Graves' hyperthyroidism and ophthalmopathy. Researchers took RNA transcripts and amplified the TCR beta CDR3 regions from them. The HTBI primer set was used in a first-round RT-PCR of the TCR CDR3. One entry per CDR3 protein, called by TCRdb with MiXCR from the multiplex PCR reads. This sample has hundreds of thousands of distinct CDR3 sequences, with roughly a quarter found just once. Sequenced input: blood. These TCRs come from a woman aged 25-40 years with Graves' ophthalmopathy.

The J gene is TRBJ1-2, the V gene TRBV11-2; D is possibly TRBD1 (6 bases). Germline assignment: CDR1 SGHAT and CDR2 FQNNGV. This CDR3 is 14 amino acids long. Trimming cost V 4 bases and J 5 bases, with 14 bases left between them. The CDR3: CASSSLDSGYGYTF. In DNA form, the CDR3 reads TGTGCCAGCAGCTCTTTGGACAGTGGATATGGCTACACCTTC. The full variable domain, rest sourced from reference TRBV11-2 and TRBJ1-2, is EAGVAQSPRYKIIEKRQSVAFWCNPISGHATLYWYQQILGQGPKLLIQFQNNGVVDDSQLPKDRFSAERLKGVDSTLKIQPAKLEDSAVYLCASSSLDSGYGYTFGSGTRLTVV.

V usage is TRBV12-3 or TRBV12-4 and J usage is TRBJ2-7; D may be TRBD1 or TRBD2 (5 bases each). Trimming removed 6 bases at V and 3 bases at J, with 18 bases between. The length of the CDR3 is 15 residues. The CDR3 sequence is CASRGLGRDGYEQYF. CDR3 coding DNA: TGTGCCAGCAGGGGCCTAGGTAGGGACGGCTACGAGCAGTACTTC.

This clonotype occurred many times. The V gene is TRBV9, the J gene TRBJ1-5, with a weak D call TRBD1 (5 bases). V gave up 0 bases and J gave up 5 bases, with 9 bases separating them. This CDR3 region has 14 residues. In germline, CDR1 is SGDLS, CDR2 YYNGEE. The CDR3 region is CASSVDRFDQPQHF. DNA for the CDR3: TGTGCCAGCAGCGTAGACAGGTTTGATCAGCCCCAGCATTTT.

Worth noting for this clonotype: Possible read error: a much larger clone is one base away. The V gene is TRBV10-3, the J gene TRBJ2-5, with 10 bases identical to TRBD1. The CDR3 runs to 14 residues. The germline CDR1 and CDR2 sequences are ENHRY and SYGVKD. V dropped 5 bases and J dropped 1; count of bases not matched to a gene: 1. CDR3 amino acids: CAISRDRGQETQYF. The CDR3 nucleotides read TGTGCCATCAGTCGGGACAGGGGCCAAGAGACCCAGTACTTC.

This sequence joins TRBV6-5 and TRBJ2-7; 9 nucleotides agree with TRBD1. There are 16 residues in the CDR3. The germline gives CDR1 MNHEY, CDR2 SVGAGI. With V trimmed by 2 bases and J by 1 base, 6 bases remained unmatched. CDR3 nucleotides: TGTGCCAGCAGTTACACTCCCGGGACAGGGTCCTACGAGCAGTACTTC. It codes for CASSYTPGTGSYEQYF.

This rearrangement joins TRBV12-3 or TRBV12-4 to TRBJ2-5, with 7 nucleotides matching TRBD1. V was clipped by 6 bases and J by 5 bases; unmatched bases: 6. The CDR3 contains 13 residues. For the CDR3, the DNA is TGTGCCAGCAGACCGGGACAGAAGGAGACCCAGTACTTC. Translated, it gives CASRPGQKETQYF.

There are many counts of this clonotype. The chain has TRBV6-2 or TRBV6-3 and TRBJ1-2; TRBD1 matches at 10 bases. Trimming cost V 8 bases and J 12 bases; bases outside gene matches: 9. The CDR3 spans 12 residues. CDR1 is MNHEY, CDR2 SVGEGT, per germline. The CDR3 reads CASSSGQGLNTF. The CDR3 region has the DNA TGTGCCAGCTCCTCGGGACAGGGGCTAAACACCTTC.

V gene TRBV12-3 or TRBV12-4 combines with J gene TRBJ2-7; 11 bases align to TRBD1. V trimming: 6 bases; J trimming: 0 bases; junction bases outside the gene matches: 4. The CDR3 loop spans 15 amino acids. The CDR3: CASSLDRGPSYEQYF. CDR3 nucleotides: TGTGCCAGCAGCCTGGACAGGGGGCCCTCCTACGAGCAGTACTTC.

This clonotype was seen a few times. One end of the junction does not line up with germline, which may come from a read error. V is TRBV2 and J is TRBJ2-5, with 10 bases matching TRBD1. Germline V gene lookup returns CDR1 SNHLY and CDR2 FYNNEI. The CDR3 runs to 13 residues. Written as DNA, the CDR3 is TGTGCCAGCAGAGGGACAGGGGATGAGACCAAGTACTTC. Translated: CASRGTGDETKYF. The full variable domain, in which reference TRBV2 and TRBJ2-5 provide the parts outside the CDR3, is EPEVTQTPSHQVTQMGQEVILRCVPISNHLYFYWYRQILGQKVEFLVSFYNNEISEKSEIFDDQFSVERPDGSNFTLKIRSTKLEDSAMYFCASRGTGDETKYFGPGTRLLVL.

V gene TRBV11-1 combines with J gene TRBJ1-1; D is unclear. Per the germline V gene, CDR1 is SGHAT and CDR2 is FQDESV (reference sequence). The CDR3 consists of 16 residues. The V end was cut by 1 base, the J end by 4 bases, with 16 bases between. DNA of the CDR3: TGTGCCAGCAGCTTAGTGAGAGAAGGTTTGATCACTGAAGCTTTCTTT. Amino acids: CASSLVREGLITEAFF.

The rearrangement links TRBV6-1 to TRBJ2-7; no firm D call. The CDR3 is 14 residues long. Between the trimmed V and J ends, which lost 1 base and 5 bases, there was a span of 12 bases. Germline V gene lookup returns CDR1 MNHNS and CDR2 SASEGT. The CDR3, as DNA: TGTGCCAGCAGTGAAGGACGGTTCCGCCACGAGCAGTACTTC. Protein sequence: CASSEGRFRHEQYF.

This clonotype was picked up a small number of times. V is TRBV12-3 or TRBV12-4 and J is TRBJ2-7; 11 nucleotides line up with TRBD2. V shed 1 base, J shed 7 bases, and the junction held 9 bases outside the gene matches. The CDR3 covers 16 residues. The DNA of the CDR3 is TGTGCCAGCAGTTTAGAGTGGGTAGCGGGAGGGTTTGAGCAGTACTTC. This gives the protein CASSLEWVAGGFEQYF.

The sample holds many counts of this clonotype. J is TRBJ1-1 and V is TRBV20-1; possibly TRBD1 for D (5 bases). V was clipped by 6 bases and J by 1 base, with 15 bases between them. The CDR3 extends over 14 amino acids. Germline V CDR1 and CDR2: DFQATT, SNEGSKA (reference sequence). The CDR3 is CSARIRGTNTEAFF. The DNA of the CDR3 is TGCAGTGCCCGAATTCGGGGGACGAACACTGAAGCTTTCTTT.

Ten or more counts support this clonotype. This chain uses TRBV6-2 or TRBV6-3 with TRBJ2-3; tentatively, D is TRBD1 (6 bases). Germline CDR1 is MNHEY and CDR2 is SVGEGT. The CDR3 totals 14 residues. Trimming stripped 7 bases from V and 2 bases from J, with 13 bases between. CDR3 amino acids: CASTDSAHTDTQYF. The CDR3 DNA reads TGTGCCAGCACGGACAGCGCACACACAGATACGCAGTATTTT.

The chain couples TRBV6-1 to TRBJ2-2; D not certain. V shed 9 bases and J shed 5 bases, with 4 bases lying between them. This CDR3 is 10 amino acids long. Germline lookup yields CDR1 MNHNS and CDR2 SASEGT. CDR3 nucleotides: TGTGCCAGTAATACCGGGGAGCTGTTTTTT. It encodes CASNTGELFF.

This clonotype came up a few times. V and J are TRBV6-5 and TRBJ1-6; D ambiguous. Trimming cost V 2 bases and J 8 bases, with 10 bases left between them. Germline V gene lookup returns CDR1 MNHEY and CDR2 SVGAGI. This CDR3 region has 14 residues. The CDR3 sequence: CASSYGGWDSPLHF. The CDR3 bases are TGTGCCAGCAGTTACGGCGGATGGGATTCACCCCTCCACTTT.

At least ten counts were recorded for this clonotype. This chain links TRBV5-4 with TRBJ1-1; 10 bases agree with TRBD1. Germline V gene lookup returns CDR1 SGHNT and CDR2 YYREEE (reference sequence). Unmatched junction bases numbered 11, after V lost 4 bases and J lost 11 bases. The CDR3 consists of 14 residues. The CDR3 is CASSPPPGTGVAFF. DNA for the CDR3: TGTGCCAGCAGCCCGCCGCCCGGGACAGGGGTGGCTTTCTTT.

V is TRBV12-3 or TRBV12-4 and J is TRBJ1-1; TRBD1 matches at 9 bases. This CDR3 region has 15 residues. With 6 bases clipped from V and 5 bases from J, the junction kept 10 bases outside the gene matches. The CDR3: CASRGTGGGWTEAFF. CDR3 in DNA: TGTGCCAGCAGGGGAACAGGGGGCGGGTGGACTGAAGCTTTCTTT.

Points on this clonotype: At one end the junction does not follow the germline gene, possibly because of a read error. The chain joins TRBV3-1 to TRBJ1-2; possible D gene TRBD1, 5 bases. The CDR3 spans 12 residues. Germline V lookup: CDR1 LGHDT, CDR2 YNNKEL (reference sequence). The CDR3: CASNQAGHGYTF. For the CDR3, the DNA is TGTGCCAGCAACCAAGCAGGGCATGGCTACACCTTC.

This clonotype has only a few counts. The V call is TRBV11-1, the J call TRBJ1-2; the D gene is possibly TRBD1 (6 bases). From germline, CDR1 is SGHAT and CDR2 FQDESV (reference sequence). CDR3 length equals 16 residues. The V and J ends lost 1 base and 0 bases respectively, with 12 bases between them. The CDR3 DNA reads TGTGCCAGCAGCTTAGGGGGGCCGATCCCTAACTATGGCTACACCTTC. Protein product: CASSLGGPIPNYGYTF.